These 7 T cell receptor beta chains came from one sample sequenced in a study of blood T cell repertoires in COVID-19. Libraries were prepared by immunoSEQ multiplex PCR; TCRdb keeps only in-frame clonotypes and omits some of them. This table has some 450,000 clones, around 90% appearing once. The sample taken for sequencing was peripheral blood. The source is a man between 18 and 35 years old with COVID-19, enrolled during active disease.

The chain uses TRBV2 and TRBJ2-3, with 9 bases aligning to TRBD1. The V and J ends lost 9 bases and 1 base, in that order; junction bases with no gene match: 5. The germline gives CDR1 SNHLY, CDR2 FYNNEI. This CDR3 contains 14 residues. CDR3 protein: CASSRDRGTDTQYF. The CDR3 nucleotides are TGTGCCAGTTCTAGGGACAGGGGCACAGATACGCAGTATTTT.

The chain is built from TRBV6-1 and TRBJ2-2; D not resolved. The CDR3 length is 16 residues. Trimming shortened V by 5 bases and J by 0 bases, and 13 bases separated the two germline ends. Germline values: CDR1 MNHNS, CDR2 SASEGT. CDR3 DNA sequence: TGTGCCAGCAGTCAAGGGCCTCCCGCGAACACCGGGGAGCTGTTTTTT. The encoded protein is CASSQGPPANTGELFF.

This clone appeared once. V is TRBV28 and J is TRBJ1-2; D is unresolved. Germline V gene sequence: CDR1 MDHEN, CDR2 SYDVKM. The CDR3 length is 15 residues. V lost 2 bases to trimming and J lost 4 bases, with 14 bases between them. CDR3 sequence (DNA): TGTGCCAGCAGTTTACCCGGCAGGAACCTCTATGGCTACACCTTC. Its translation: CASSLPGRNLYGYTF.

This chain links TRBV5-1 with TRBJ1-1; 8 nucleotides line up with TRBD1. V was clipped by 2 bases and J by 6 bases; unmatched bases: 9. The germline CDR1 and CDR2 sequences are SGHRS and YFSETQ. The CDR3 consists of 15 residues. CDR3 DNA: TGCGCCAGCAGCTTACAGACAGGGGAGAATGCTGAAGCTTTCTTT. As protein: CASSLQTGENAEAFF.

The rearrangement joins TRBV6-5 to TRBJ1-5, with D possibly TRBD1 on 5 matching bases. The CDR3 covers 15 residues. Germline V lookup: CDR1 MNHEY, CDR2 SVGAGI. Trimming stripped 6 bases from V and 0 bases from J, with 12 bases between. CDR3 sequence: CASSPRVYSNQPQHF. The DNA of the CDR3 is TGTGCCAGCAGCCCCAGGGTTTATAGCAATCAGCCCCAGCATTTT.

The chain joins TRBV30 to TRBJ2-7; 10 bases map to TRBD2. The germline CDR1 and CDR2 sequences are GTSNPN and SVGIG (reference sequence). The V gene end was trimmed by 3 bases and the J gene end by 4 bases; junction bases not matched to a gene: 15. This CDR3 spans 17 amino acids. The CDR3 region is CAWSDYLSGRARYEQYF. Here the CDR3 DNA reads TGTGCCTGGAGCGACTATTTAAGCGGGAGGGCCCGATACGAGCAGTACTTC. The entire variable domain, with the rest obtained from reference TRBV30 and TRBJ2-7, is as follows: SQTIHQWPATLVQPVGSPLSLECTVEGTSNPNLYWYRQAAGRGLQLLFYSVGIGQISSEVPQNLSASRPQDRQFILSSKKLLLSDSGFYLCAWSDYLSGRARYEQYFGPGTRLTVT.

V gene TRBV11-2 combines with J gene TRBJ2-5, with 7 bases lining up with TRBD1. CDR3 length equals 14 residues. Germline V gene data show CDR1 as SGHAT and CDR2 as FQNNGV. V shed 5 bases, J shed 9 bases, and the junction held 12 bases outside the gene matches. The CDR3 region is CASSETRQGMAQYF. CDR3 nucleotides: TGTGCCAGCAGCGAAACCAGACAGGGTATGGCCCAGTACTTC.